Reported below is one TCR beta chain. Its specific antigen is unknown. No base qualities exist here, and no much larger clone lies one base off it. Germline trimming: 3 bases from V, 9 bases from J; junction bases outside gene matches: 3. Reading from cysteine to phenylalanine, the CDR3 counts 15 amino acids. Kept here is only the CDR3 DNA, which spans 45 bases and is read in frame from base 1. Based on the germline V gene (reference sequence), the CDR1 and CDR2 sequences are SEHNR and FQNEAQ. The TCR beta CDR3 regions were amplified from the RNA transcripts. The first round of RT-PCR for the TCR CDR3 was performed with the HTBI primer set and the Qiagen OneStep RT-PCR kit. A second multiplex PCR round built the libraries, followed by size selection and purification. Paired-end sequencing of the libraries was performed with 100 bp reads on an Illumina HiSeq2000. In the source study's methods: SOAPnuke was used to process the raw data, with reads discarded if the reads contained adapters or uncalled bases, had a mean Phred below 15, or lacked an exact constant-primer or identifier match. COPE v1.2.5 was used to merge the high-quality paired reads, and each unique nucleotide sequence was defined as a clonotype. MiTCR v1.1 was used to align the clonotypes against IMGT TRBV, TRBD and TRBJ reference segments. Only V-J combinations with frequency above 0.0001, covering 99% to 99.2% of repertoires, were analysed. The TCS score was defined as F50 (clonal expansion) divided by E x V (chaos), with BLOSUM62-based TCRdist calculated between CDR3 peptides within each V-J. Welch's t-statistics and random forest reduced 450 to 600 V-J features to 13, which were used in a naive Bayes classifier (R e1071). The similarity between thyroid and blood repertoires was quantified using the Morisita-Horn index. TCRdb reran the public reads through fastp at Q25 and MiXCR, keeping productive beta chains. Every entry covers one CDR3 protein and lists the most common genes and DNA from its rows. In this record, the V and J calls reflect TCRdb's handling and not the investigators' own analysis. A total of around 600,000 distinct CDR3 sequences appear in this sample, about 45% of them only once. Of the sample, about 7.7% falls within the top ten clones.

This entry belongs to a study of T cells in Graves' hyperthyroidism and ophthalmopathy (dated by TCRdb to between 2017 and 2020). At the level of the whole study: To identify distinguishing TCR V-J signatures, a discovery cohort of 90 to 100 patients was used, comprising some 45 with Graves' ophthalmopathy and 55 to 65 with stable Graves' hyperthyroidism. Whether ophthalmopathy could be predicted prospectively was tested in an independent validation cohort made up of fewer than 20 hyperthyroidism patients plus 17 patients who later progressed to ophthalmopathy. The roughly 100 discovery patients were randomly divided into training and test sets at a 7:3 ratio. Thyroid tissue and blood T-cell repertoires from roughly 6 Graves' hyperthyroidism patients were also compared in the study. After blood sampling, hyperthyroidism patients were treated with methimazole at a starting dose of 30 mg daily, and ophthalmopathy patients were treated with high-dose intravenous methylprednisolone. TCR Vbeta CDR3 sequencing of 140 or so peripheral blood samples (about 45 ophthalmopathy, some 75 hyperthyroidism and some 17 progressor patients) is reported in the paper.

The research as a whole found: During validation, the model predicted progression to ophthalmopathy a median of around 7 months ahead of onset, with roughly 65% sensitivity and under 85% specificity. Blood samples also contained most of the expanded thyroid clonotypes (frequency above 0.001), which suggests that blood repertoires may reflect thyroid immune responses. Sample size was not statistically predetermined, and blinding of investigators to group allocation was not performed. Ophthalmopathy was separated from stable hyperthyroidism by a 13 V-J signature model, with about 88% sensitivity and roughly 84% specificity obtained in cross-validation and 80%/75% obtained in testing.

Patients with uncontrolled infections, other autoimmune diseases, pregnancy or lactation were excluded. Clinical symptoms, serum thyroxine and TRAb, thyroid ultrasound, and orbital computed tomography formed the basis for the diagnoses. Trizol reagent was used to extract total RNA, and RNA quality was then checked on an Agilent 2100 Bioanalyzer. The V and J segments used are TRBV7-9 and TRBJ1-6; a stretch of 12 junction bases matches TRBD1. The clonotype originates from an adult man with Graves' disease, either hyperthyroidism or ophthalmopathy (not recorded which). Sequences were obtained from peripheral blood or thyroid tissue (not recorded which). The sequenced DNA: TGTGCCAGCAGCTTCCGGGACAGGGGGCTTTCACCCCTCCACTTT. Its protein product is CASSFRDRGLSPLHF.